The clone carrying this TCR beta chain ranks as medium-sized (0.01 to 0.1%). Its antigen is unknown. A second PCR of roughly 7 to 11 cycles used a sample-barcoded 5' primer and a J-beta primer mix. TCRdb re-called the 5' RACE reads with MiXCR, one entry per CDR3 protein. The sample carries 1.6 million or so distinct CDR3 sequences, about 35% recorded once. The sample belongs to a study of blood T cells in healthy people across ages. Broader study findings: Investigators treated diversity estimates from one million T cells as underestimates.

Germline V lookup: CDR1 SGHTA, CDR2 FQGNSA. The CDR3 extends over 16 amino acids. Trimming removed 2 bases at V and 2 bases at J, with 15 bases between. The sequence derives from a woman younger than 45 in good health. The rearrangement joins TRBV7-2 to TRBJ2-5; D is possibly TRBD2 (6 bases). The source material was blood. The CDR3 nucleotides read TGTGCCAGCAGCTTATCGGCGGGGTTGTTGCAAGAGACCCAGTACTTC. This translates into CASSLSAGLLQETQYF.